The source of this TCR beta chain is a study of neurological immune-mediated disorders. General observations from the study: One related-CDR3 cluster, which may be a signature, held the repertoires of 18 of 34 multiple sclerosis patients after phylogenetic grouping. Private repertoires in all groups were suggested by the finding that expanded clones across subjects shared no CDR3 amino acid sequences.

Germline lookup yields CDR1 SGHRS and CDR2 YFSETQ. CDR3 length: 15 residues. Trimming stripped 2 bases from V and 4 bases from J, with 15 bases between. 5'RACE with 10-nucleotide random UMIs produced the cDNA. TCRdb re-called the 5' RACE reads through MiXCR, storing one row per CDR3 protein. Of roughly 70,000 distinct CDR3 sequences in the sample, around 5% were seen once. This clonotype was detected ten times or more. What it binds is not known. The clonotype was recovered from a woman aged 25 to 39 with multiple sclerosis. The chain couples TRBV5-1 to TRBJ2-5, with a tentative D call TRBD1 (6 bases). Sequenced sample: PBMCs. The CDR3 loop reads CASSLLPTGRETQYF. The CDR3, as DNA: TGCGCCAGCAGCTTACTCCCGACAGGCAGAGAGACCCAGTACTTC.